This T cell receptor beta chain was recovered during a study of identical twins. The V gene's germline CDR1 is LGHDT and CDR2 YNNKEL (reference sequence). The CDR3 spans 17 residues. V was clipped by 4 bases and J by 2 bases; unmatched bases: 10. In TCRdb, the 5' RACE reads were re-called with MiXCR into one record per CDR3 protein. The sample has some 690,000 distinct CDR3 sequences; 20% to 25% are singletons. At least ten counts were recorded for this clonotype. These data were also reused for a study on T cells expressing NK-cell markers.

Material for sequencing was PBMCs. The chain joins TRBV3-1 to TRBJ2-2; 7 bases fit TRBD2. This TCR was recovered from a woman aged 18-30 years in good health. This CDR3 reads CASSPAAGETNTGELFF. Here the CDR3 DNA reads TGTGCCAGCAGCCCTGCCGCGGGGGAAACCAACACCGGGGAGCTGTTTTTT.